A selection of T cell receptor gamma chains follows, all from one sample in a study of Vδ1+ human thymocytes. TCRdb made new clone calls on the multiplex PCR reads using CATT. The sample contains more than 25,000 gamma-chain clones, roughly 20% of which appear only once. Sample: Vdelta1+ gamma-delta thymocytes from the thymus. The receptors shown here come from a boy younger than two who had congenital heart surgery. Each CDR3 is given with its conserved first and last residue. Each record gives: J gene, clone size, V gene, CDR3 protein. Rows may omit the clone size; those that give it use once, few, many or a size class.

>TRGJ1/TRGJ2|-|TRGV8
CATWDSDKKLF
>TRGJ1/TRGJ2|few|TRGV4
CATWDGPCKKLF
>TRGJ1/TRGJ2|few|TRGV8
CATWSRRYYKKLF
>TRGJ1/TRGJ2|-|TRGV2
CATWDGSRGYKKLF
>TRGJ1/TRGJ2|-|TRGV9
CALWEVLYYKKLF
>TRGJ1/TRGJ2|few|TRGV9
CALWERKKKLF
>TRGJ1/TRGJ2|-|TRGV9
CAPVGGYYKKLF
>TRGJ1/TRGJ2|-|TRGV9
CALWEVQGDYYKKLF
>TRGJ1/TRGJ2|-|TRGV9
CALWEVHRNYYKKLF
>TRGJ1/TRGJ2|-|TRGV5
CATWDRPSFWKKLF
>TRGJP1|-|TRGV4
CATWVDTTGWFKIF
>TRGJ1/TRGJ2|few|TRGV9
CALWEVFGYKKLF
>TRGJP2|-|TRGV2
CATWDANTSDWIKTF
>TRGJ1/TRGJ2|once|TRGV4
CATWDRPVFYKKLF
>TRGJ1/TRGJ2|few|TRGV8
CATWDRCHYKKLF
>TRGJP1|few|TRGV4
CATWALGWFKIF
>TRGJ1/TRGJ2|-|TRGV2
CATWDGPFGYKKLF
>TRGJ1/TRGJ2|-|TRGV9
CALWEVLSYKKLF
>TRGJ1/TRGJ2|-|TRGV2
CATWDGRNAPKKLF
>TRGJ1/TRGJ2|-|TRGV4
CATWDAYPVYYKKLF
>TRGJ1/TRGJ2|few|TRGV2
CATWGSNYKKLF
>TRGJ1/TRGJ2|-|TRGV5
CATWAPVGNYKKLF
>TRGJ1/TRGJ2|-|TRGV2
CATWDGLLLNYYKKLF
>TRGJ1/TRGJ2|-|TRGV3
CATWDRLKVYYKKLF
>TRGJ1/TRGJ2|-|TRGV3
CATWEFGKLF
>TRGJP1|-|TRGV5
CATWDSHTGWFKIF
>TRGJ1/TRGJ2|-|TRGV2
CATWDGLLGYKKLF
>TRGJP2|-|TRGV8
CATWDQLSSDWIKTF